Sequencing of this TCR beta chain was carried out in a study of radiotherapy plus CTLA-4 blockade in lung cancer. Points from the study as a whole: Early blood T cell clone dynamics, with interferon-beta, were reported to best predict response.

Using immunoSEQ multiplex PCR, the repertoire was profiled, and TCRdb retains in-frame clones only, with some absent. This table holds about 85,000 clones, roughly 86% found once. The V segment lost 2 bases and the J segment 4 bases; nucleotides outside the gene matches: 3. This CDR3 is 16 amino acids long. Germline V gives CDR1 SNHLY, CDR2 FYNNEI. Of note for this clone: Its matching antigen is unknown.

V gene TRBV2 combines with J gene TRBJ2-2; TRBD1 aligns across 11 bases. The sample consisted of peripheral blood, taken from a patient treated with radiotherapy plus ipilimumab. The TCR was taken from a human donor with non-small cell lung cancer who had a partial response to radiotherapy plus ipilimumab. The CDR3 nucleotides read TGTGCCAGCAGTGAAAGGGGACAGGGGGTCACCGGGGAGCTGTTTTTT. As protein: CASSERGQGVTGELFF.